The T cell receptor (beta chain) under discussion was sequenced for a study of identical twins (TCRdb year 2016). With respect to the entire study: To test whether fetal clonotypes persist, the study used deep sequencing on TCR alpha and beta repertoires from monozygotic twins, unrelated adults of various ages, and cord blood. To rule out contamination, replicate twin experiments were performed at different times with different library preparation protocols.

V ends up 5 bases short and J 3 bases short, with an unmatched junction base count of 11. The CDR3 runs 16 amino acids, cysteine and phenylalanine included. Only CDR3 DNA remains: 48 bases, in frame from the first base. As encoded in the germline V gene (reference sequence), CDR1 is LGHDT while CDR2 is YNNKEL. The method behind the library was 5' RACE. The sequencing machine was an Illumina HiSeq 2000. Template switching introduced a universal primer binding site; the final cDNA contained a unique molecular identifier, enabling accurate counting of TCR cDNA molecules. Specific primers in the conserved constant-segment region were used to synthesize first-strand cDNA for the TCR alpha and beta chains. To control for contamination, every cDNA library carried two barcodes: a SMART-Mk sample barcode plus Illumina barcodes. TruSeq adapter sequences, together with Illumina sample barcodes, were added in two successive PCR steps. The Illumina HiSeq platform was used with custom primers to sequence TCR alpha and beta cDNA libraries. For the original study's pipeline: MiGEC processed the raw reads to extract unique molecular identifiers, while MiXCR was used to determine the CDR3 positions. Recombination models were inferred per individual with the repgenHMM and IGoR tools using an EM algorithm. The tcR package in R was used for shared clonotype analysis, with sharing normalized by the product of cloneset sizes. Out-of-frame nonproductive sequences were analyzed to study raw recombination free of thymic and clonal selection effects. TCRdb took the public reads, trimmed them with fastp at Q25, ran MiXCR for clone calling and kept in-frame beta chains. CDR3 protein sequences are deduplicated, and each keeps its most common genes and DNA. The V and J calls shown here were made by TCRdb, not taken from the authors' results. The sample table records 1.5 million or so distinct CDR3 sequences; roughly 35% of these occur just once. The top ten constitute 0.25% to 0.3% of the sample.

General findings and caveats noted by the study authors: In monozygotic twins, out-of-frame TCR alpha sharing was systematically underestimated by recombination models, although the models agreed with sharing between unrelated individuals. Out-of-frame TCR alpha sequences shared between twins showed an excess of low generation-probability sequences compared with coincidental sharing between unrelated individuals. Fewer insertions were carried by abundant cord blood beta clonotypes; a weaker similar trend was observed in young adult naive repertoires, while no such trend was observed in memory repertoires. Invariant T cells such as MAIT and iNKT could partly confound zero-insertion analyses, though diverse VJ usage argued against this for most clonotypes. Because the same donors could not be followed over many years, the conclusions depended on cross-sectional statistical analysis. The excess sharing between twins in beta out-of-frame sequences was weaker because fewer shared sequences reduced the signal-to-noise ratio.

Only healthy Caucasian donors were included. The table lists this clonotype with many counts. Its antigen is not yet known. Base qualities are not recorded, but no much larger clone differs from it by a single base. This sequence was found in a newborn girl in good health. Sequencing input: cord blood. The sequence joins TRBV3-1 to TRBJ2-3; 7 bases in the junction line up with TRBD1. The sequenced DNA is TGTGCCAGCAGCTACCTCCGGGACAGTAGTACAGATACGCAGTATTTT. This yields the protein CASSYLRDSSTDTQYF.